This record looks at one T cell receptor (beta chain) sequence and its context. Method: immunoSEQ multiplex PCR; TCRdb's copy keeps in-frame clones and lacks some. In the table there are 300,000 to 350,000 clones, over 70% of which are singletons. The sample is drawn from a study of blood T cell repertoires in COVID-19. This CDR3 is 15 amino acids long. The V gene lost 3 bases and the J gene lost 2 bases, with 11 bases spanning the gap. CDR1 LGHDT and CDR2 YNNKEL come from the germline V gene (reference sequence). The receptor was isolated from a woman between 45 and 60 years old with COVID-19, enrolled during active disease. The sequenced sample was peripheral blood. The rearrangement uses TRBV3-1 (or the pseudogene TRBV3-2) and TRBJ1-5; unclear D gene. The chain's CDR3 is CASSHAGEGNQPQHF. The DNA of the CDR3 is TGTGCCAGCAGCCATGCGGGAGAGGGCAATCAGCCCCAGCATTTT.